This T cell receptor beta chain appears in the sequencing data of a study of cytomegalovirus exposure and HLA in healthy donors. Regarding the study as a whole: Later analysis suggested links between common viral pathogens and several top significant clusters.

The PCR employed 60 Vbeta primers together with 13 Jbeta primers. Measured with immunoSEQ multiplex PCR; TCRdb has only the in-frame clones, and not every one. Among around 100,000 clones, 75% to 85% were seen once, and the ten largest hold 4%. About this clone itself: Its antigen remains unknown.

This CDR3 spans 12 amino acids. The V and J ends lost 3 bases and 5 bases respectively, with 8 bases between them. The germline V gene encodes CDR1 SGHRS and CDR2 YFSETQ. The chain joins TRBV5-1 to TRBJ1-2; a possible D gene is TRBD1 (6 bases). The clonotype originates from a woman between 45 and 60 years old in good health and CMV-seropositive. Input material: PBMCs. The CDR3 DNA reads as TGCGCCAGCAGCTCAGGACAGTATGGCTACACCTTC. Protein product: CASSSGQYGYTF. Based on the CDR3 plus reference TRBV5-1 and TRBJ1-2, the full variable domain is KAGVTQTPRYLIKTRGQQVTLSCSPISGHRSVSWYQQTPGQGLQFLFEYFSETQRNKGNFPGRFSGRQFSNSRSEMNVSTLELGDSALYLCASSSGQYGYTFGSGTRLTVV.